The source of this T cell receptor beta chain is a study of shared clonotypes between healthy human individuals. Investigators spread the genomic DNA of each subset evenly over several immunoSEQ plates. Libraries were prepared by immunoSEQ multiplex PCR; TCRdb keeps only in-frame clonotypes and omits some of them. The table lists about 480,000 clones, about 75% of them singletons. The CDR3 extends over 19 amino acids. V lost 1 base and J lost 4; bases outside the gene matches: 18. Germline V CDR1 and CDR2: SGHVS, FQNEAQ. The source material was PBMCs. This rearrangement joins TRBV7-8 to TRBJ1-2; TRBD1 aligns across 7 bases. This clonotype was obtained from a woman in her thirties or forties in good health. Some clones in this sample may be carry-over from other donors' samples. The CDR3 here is CASSLVPAQRDSTFYGYTF. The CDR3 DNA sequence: TGTGCCAGCAGCTTAGTACCAGCCCAACGGGACAGTACATTCTATGGCTACACCTTC.